These T cell receptor beta chains were read from a single sample in a study of cytomegalovirus exposure and HLA in healthy donors. Libraries were prepared by immunoSEQ multiplex PCR; TCRdb keeps only in-frame clonotypes and omits some of them. The sample shows about 160,000 clones, roughly 80% of them seen only once. Sequencing used PBMCs. The receptors were gathered from a male donor in good health and CMV-seronegative. The CDR3 runs from the conserved cysteine through the conserved F or W. D genes are given only for firm matches. Size values are once, few and many counts, or a class for expanded clones, and some rows have none.

TRBJ2-7 NA 14 TRBV28 NA CASSLVGRAWEQYF TGTGCCAGCAGTTTAGTCGGCAGGGCCTGGGAGCAGTACTTC
TRBJ1-2 NA 12 TRBV15 NA CATSRVPGGYTF TGTGCCACCAGCAGAGTGCCGGGTGGCTACACCTTC
TRBJ2-3 TRBD1 14 TRBV7-9 NA CASSLGQGTDTQYF TGTGCCAGCAGCCTGGGACAGGGGACAGATACGCAGTATTTT
TRBJ1-3 NA 13 TRBV7-9 NA CASRASTGNTIYF TGTGCCAGCAGGGCCAGTACGGGAAACACCATATATTTT
TRBJ2-5 NA 13 TRBV6-1 NA CASSEVGAETQYF TGTGCCAGCAGTGAAGTAGGAGCGGAGACCCAGTACTTC
TRBJ1-5 NA 12 TRBV28 few CASSPGAQPQHF TGTGCCAGCAGCCCAGGGGCTCAGCCCCAGCATTTT
TRBJ2-3 TRBD2 16 TRBV5-3 NA CARSPIAGGPPRTQYF TGTGCCAGAAGCCCAATAGCGGGGGGGCCTCCTCGAACGCAGTATTTT
TRBJ2-3 NA 14 TRBV7-2 NA CASAGRGSTDTQYF TGTGCCAGCGCTGGAAGGGGGAGCACAGATACGCAGTATTTT
TRBJ2-3 NA 11 TRBV29-1 once CSVASDGTQYF TGCAGCGTCGCTAGCGACGGTACGCAGTATTTT
TRBJ2-7 TRBD1 15 TRBV6-1 NA CASNQRQGVLHEQYF TGTGCCAGCAATCAGCGACAGGGGGTCCTCCACGAGCAGTACTTC
TRBJ2-3 TRBD2 15 TRBV28 NA CASSFIAGGPDTQYF TGTGCCAGCAGTTTCATAGCGGGAGGCCCAGATACGCAGTATTTT
TRBJ1-4 TRBD1 17 TRBV9 NA CASSDQLPGQGARKLFF TGTGCCAGCAGCGACCAACTTCCGGGACAGGGGGCTCGGAAACTGTTTTTT
TRBJ2-7 TRBD1 15 TRBV7-2 NA CASSPSTGLSYEQYF TGTGCCAGCAGCCCTTCGACAGGGCTCTCCTACGAGCAGTACTTC
TRBJ2-5 TRBD2 14 TRBV18 once CASSPSSGKETQYF TGTGCCAGCTCACCATCTAGCGGCAAAGAGACCCAGTACTTC
TRBJ1-2 NA 14 TRBV29-1 NA CSVEDLSGGKGYTF TGCAGCGTTGAAGATCTTTCGGGGGGCAAGGGCTACACCTTC
TRBJ2-2 TRBD2 16 TRBV9 NA CASSVRLAGDTGELFF TGTGCCAGCAGCGTAAGACTAGCGGGGGATACCGGGGAGCTGTTTTTT
TRBJ2-5 NA 15 TRBV19 NA CASSALSGAWETQYF TGTGCCAGTAGTGCTCTTTCAGGGGCGTGGGAGACCCAGTACTTC
TRBJ2-7 NA 14 TRBV27 NA CASSLSGSLYEQYF TGTGCCAGCAGTTTATCAGGGAGCCTCTACGAGCAGTACTTC
TRBJ1-2 NA 10 TRBV20-1 NA CSARGLGYTF TGCAGTGCTAGAGGTCTGGGCTACACCTTC
TRBJ1-5 NA 15 TRBV7-9 NA CASSDRGRPNQPQHF TGTGCCAGCAGCGATCGGGGGAGGCCCAATCAGCCCCAGCATTTT
TRBJ2-1 TRBD1 15 TRBV5-1 NA CASSQWEQGANEQFF TGCGCCAGCAGCCAATGGGAGCAGGGGGCCAATGAGCAGTTCTTC
TRBJ1-5 NA 14 TRBV27 NA CASRSSGGNQPQHF TGTGCCAGCAGGTCCTCGGGGGGCAATCAGCCCCAGCATTTT
TRBJ1-2 TRBD1 13 TRBV7-9 NA CSSSLGQNYGYTF TGTTCCAGCAGTCTGGGACAGAACTATGGCTACACCTTC
TRBJ2-7 NA 16 TRBV10-3 NA CAISESPDRSSYEQYF TGTGCCATCAGTGAGTCTCCTGACAGAAGCTCCTACGAGCAGTACTTC
TRBJ2-1 TRBD2 13 TRBV30 NA CACAGGPYNEQFF TGTGCCTGTGCGGGGGGCCCCTACAATGAGCAGTTCTTC
TRBJ2-7 TRBD2 15 TRBV15 NA CATSTLAGETYEQYF TGTGCCACCAGCACCCTAGCGGGGGAGACCTACGAGCAGTACTTC
TRBJ2-1 NA 12 TRBV11-3 NA CASSLSDNEQFF TGTGCCAGCAGCTTATCGGACAATGAGCAGTTCTTC
TRBJ2-3 TRBD2 17 TRBV7-2 NA CASSLGRSSGNTDTQYF TGTGCCAGCAGCTTAGGTAGAAGTAGCGGGAACACAGATACGCAGTATTTT
TRBJ2-7 TRBD2 16 TRBV7-6 NA CASSLAASGARYEQYF TGTGCCAGCAGCTTAGCTGCTAGCGGGGCCCGCTACGAGCAGTACTTC
TRBJ2-7 NA 13 TRBV25-1 once CASSAGGFGEQYF TGTGCCAGCAGTGCTGGGGGGTTTGGCGAGCAGTACTTC
TRBJ1-1 TRBD1 16 TRBV27 NA CASSLSPATGVTEAFF TGTGCCAGCAGTTTATCGCCTGCGACAGGGGTTACTGAAGCTTTCTTT
TRBJ1-4 TRBD1 14 TRBV30 NA CAWSGGRGNEKLFF TGTGCCTGGAGTGGGGGCAGGGGGAATGAAAAACTGTTTTTT
TRBJ2-1 NA 16 TRBV9 once CASSPRSNLDYNEQFF TGTGCCAGCAGCCCACGGTCTAACTTAGATTACAATGAGCAGTTCTTC
TRBJ2-7 NA 15 TRBV5-1 NA CASSLAGGVSYEQYF TGCGCCAGCAGCTTGGCTGGCGGGGTCTCCTACGAGCAGTACTTC
TRBJ1-2 TRBD1 15 TRBV27 once CASSRGQGRDYGYTF TGTGCCAGCAGTCGGGGACAGGGCCGGGACTATGGCTACACCTTC
TRBJ1-4 NA 12 TRBV6-1 NA CASSDRPEKLFF TGTGCCAGCAGTGACAGGCCCGAAAAACTGTTTTTT
TRBJ2-7 NA 13 TRBV4-1 NA CASSQSSASTRYF TGCGCCAGCAGCCAAAGTTCGGCTAGCACTCGGTACTTC
TRBJ1-2 TRBD1 16 TRBV19 NA CASSPTGTGGYYGYTF TGTGCCAGTAGTCCAACCGGGACAGGGGGATACTATGGCTACACCTTC
TRBJ1-1 NA 13 TRBV18 NA CASSTGGVDEAFF TGTGCCAGCTCAACGGGCGGGGTTGATGAAGCTTTCTTT
TRBJ2-3 NA 14 TRBV4-2 NA CASSQDPLPDTQYF TGTGCCAGCAGCCAAGATCCCCTTCCAGATACGCAGTATTTT
TRBJ1-3 NA 16 TRBV7-2 NA CASSLAPGRFGNTIYF TGTGCCAGCAGCTTAGCCCCAGGGAGGTTTGGAAACACCATATATTTT
TRBJ1-1 NA 14 TRBV29-1 NA CSAQIGGSSTEAFF TGCAGCGCTCAAATAGGGGGAAGTTCCACTGAAGCTTTCTTT
TRBJ2-1 NA 15 TRBV18 NA CASSPTITSSNEQFF TGTGCCAGCTCTCCGACCATTACTAGCTCCAATGAGCAGTTCTTC
TRBJ2-7 NA 17 TRBV4-2 few CASSQGAGYWASYEQYF TGTGCCAGCAGCCAAGGGGCGGGCTATTGGGCCTCCTACGAGCAGTACTTC
TRBJ2-7 NA 12 TRBV25-1 NA CASSDRRYEQYF TGTGCCAGCAGTGACAGGAGGTACGAGCAGTACTTC
TRBJ1-1 NA 15 TRBV6-5 once CASSGRGLTVTEAFF TGTGCCAGCAGCGGAAGGGGGTTAACAGTGACTGAAGCTTTCTTT
TRBJ2-1 TRBD1 16 TRBV29-1 NA CSAHSSGQERGNEQFF TGCAGCGCTCATTCCTCGGGACAGGAAAGAGGGAATGAGCAGTTCTTC
TRBJ2-3 TRBD2 17 TRBV5-1 NA CASSLVTSGRGTDTQYF TGCGCCAGCAGCTTGGTGACTAGCGGGAGGGGGACAGATACGCAGTATTTT
TRBJ1-1 NA 13 TRBV6-4 few CASRGGVNTEAFF TGTGCCAGCAGAGGGGGGGTGAACACTGAAGCTTTCTTT
TRBJ1-2 TRBD1 13 TRBV19 few CASYGQAAYGYTF TGTGCCAGCTACGGACAGGCGGCCTATGGCTACACCTTC